This T cell receptor beta chain derives from a study of cytomegalovirus exposure and HLA in healthy donors. Study results and caveats: TCR sequences were mostly rare, though some public TCRs occurred in many donors. A later analysis linked some 17,000 TCR beta sequences to HLA alleles at 0.05 false discovery rate. Relative to equally common others, HLA-associated TCR beta chains showed greater clonal expansion in a later analysis.

The PCR used 60 Vbeta and 13 Jbeta primers. Clones were read by immunoSEQ multiplex PCR, and TCRdb kept only the in-frame ones, dropping some. The table has about 120,000 clones, 70% to 80% seen once. Comments on this clone: What it binds is unknown.

The V end lost 5 bases, the J end lost 2 bases, and 16 bases lay between the germline ends. This CDR3 is built from 15 residues. Germline CDR1 reads SGHVS; CDR2 reads FNYEAQ. This clonotype was obtained from a woman aged 40 to 50 in good health and CMV-seropositive. Source material: PBMCs. The rearrangement joins TRBV7-6 to TRBJ2-7; TRBD1 is a possible D gene (6 bases). The chain's CDR3 is CASSPEVDSPYEQYF. Here the CDR3 DNA reads TGTGCCAGCAGCCCCGAGGTGGACAGCCCCTACGAGCAGTACTTC.